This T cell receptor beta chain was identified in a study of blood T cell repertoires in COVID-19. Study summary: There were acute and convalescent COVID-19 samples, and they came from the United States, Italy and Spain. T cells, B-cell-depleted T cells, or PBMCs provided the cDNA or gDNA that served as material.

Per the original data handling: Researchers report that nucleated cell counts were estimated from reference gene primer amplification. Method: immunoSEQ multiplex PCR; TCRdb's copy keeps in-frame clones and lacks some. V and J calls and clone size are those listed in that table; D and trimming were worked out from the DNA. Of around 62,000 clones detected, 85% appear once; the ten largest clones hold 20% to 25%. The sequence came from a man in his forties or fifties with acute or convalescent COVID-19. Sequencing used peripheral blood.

The CDR3 is CASRLVNEQYV. The CDR3 DNA follows: TGTGCCAGCAGGCTAGTTAACGAGCAGTACGTC. The rearrangement joins TRBV2 to TRBJ2-7, with unresolved D. Germline V gene sequence: CDR1 SNHLY, CDR2 FYNNEI. This CDR3 has 11 residues. V shed 6 bases and J shed 5 bases, with 8 bases lying between them.